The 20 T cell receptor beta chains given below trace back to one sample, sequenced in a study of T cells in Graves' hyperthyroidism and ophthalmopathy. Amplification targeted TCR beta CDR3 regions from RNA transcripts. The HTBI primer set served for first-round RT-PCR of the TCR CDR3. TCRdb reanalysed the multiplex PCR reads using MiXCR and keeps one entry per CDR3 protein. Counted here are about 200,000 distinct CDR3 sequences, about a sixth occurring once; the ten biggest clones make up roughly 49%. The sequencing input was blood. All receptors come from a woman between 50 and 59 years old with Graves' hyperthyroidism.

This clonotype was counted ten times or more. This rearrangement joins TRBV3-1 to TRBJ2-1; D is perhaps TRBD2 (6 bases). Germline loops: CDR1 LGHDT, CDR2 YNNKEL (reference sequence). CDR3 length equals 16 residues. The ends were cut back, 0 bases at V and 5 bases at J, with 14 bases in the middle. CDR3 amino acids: CASSQDRKRADNEQFF. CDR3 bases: TGTGCCAGCAGCCAAGATAGGAAGCGGGCGGACAATGAGCAGTTCTTC.

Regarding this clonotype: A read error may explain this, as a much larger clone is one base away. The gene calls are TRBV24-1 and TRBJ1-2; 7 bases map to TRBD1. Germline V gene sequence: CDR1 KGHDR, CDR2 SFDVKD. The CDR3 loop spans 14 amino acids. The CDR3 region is CTTSADRTGYGYTF. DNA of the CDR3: TGTACCACCAGTGCCGATCGGACAGGCTATGGCTACACCTTC.

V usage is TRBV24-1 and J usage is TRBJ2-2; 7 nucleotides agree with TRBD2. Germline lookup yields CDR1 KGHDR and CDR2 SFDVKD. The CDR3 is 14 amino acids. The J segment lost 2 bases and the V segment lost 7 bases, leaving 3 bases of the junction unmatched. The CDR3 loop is CATRGGGNTGELFF. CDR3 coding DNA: TGTGCCACCAGGGGCGGGGGTAACACCGGGGAGCTGTTTTTT.

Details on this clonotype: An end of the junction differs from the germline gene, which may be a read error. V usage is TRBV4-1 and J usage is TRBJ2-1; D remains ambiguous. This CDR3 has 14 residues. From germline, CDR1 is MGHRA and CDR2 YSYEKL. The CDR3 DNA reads TGCGCCGGCAGCCAAAACGGCAGAGACAATGAGCAGTTCTTC. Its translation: CAGSQNGRDNEQFF.

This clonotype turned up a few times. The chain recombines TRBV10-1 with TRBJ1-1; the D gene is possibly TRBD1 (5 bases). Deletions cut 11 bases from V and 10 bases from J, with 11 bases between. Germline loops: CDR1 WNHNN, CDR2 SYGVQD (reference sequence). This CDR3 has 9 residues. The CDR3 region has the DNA TGCGCCGCCGACAGAGGAGCTTTCTTT. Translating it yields CAADRGAFF.

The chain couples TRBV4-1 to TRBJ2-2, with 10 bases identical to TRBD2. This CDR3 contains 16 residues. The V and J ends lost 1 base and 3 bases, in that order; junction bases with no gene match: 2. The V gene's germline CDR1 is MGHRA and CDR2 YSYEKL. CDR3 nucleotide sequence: TGCGCCAGCAGCCAAGTAGCGGGAGGCTACACCGGGGAGCTGTTTTTT. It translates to CASSQVAGGYTGELFF.

The CDR3 nucleotides are TGTGCCAGTAACACAGACGGAGATCAGCCCCAGCATTTT. Protein: CASNTDGDQPQHF. The chain couples TRBV19 to TRBJ1-5; D gene ambiguous. CDR3 length equals 13 residues. V lost 7 bases and J 5 bases, leaving 12 bases between the germline ends. Germline V lookup: CDR1 LNHDA, CDR2 SQIVND (reference sequence).

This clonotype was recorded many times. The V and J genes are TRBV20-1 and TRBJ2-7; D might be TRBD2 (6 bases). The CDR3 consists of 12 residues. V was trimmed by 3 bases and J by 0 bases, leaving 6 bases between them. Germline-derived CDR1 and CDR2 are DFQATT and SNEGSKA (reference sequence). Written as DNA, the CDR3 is TGCAGTGCTAGGACTAGCTCCTACGAGCAGTACTTC. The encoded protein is CSARTSSYEQYF.

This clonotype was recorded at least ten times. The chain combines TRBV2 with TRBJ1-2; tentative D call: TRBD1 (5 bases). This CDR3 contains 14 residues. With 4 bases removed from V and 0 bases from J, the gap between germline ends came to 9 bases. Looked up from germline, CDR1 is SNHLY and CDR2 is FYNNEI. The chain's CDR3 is CASSVDIANYGYTF. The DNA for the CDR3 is TGTGCCAGCAGTGTGGACATAGCTAACTATGGCTACACCTTC.

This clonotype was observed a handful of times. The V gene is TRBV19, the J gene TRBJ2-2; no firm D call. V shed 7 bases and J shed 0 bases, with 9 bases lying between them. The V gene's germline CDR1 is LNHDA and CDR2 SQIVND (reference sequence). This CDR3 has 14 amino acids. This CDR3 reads CASILSANTGELFF. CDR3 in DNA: TGTGCCAGTATACTTTCCGCGAACACCGGGGAGCTGTTTTTT.

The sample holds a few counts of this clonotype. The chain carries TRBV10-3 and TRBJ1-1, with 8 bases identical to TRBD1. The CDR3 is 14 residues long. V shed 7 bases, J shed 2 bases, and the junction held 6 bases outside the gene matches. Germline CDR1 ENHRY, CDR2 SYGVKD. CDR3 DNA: TGTGCCATCACCCCACAGGGGGGAAACACTGAAGCTTTCTTT. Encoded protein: CAITPQGGNTEAFF.

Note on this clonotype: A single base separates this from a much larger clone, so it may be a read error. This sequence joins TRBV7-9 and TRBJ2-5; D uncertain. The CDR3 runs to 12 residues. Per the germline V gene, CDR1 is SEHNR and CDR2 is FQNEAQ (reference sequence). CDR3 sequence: CASSPIQEIQYF. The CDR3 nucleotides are TGTGCCAGCAGCCCAATACAAGAGATCCAGTACTTC. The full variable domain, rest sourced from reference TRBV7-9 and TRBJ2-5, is DTGVSQNPRHKITKRGQNVTFRCDPISEHNRLYWYRQTLGQGPEFLTYFQNEAQLEKSRLLSDRFSAERPKGSFSTLEIQRTEQGDSAMYLCASSPIQEIQYFGPGTRLLVL.

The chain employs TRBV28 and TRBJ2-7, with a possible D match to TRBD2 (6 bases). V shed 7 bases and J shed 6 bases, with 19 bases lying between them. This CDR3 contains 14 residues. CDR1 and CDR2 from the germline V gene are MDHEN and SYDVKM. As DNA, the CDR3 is TGTGCCAGCATCGCGGGACTCGGCTTTGGCGAGCAGTACTTC. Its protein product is CASIAGLGFGEQYF.

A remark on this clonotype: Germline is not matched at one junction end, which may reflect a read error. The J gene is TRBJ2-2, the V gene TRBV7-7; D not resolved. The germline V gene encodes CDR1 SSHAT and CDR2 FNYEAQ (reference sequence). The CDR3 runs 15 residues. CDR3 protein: CASSPPNANTGELFF. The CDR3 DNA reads TGTGCTAGCAGCCCTCCCAACGCGAACACCGGGGAGCTGTTTTTT.

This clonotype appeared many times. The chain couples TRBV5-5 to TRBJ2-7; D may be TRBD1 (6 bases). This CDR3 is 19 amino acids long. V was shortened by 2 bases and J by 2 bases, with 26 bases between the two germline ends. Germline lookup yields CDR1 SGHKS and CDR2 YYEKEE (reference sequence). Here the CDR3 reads CASSFWALLGQLATYEQYF. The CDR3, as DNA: TGTGCCAGCAGCTTTTGGGCCTTATTAGGACAGTTGGCCACCTACGAGCAGTACTTC.

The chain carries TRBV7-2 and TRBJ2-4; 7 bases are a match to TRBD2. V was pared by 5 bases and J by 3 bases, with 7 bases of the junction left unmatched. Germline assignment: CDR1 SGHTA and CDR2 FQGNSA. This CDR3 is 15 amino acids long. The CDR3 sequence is CASSPSGRVKNIQYF. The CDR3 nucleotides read TGTGCCAGCAGCCCCTCGGGGAGGGTCAAAAACATTCAGTACTTC.

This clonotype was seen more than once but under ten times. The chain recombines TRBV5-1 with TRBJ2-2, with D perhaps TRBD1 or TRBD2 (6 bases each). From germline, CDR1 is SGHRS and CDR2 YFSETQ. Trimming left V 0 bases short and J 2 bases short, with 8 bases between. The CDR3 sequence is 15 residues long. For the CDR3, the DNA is TGCGCCAGCAGCTTGGGCGGGACAAACACCGGGGAGCTGTTTTTT. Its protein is CASSLGGTNTGELFF.

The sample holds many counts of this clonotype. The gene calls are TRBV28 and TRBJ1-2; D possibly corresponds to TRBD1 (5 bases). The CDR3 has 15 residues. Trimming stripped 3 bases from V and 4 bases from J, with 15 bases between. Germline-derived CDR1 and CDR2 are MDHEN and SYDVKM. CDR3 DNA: TGTGCCAGCAGTTTCCGGACGGGGACTGGCTATGGCTACACCTTC. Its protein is CASSFRTGTGYGYTF.

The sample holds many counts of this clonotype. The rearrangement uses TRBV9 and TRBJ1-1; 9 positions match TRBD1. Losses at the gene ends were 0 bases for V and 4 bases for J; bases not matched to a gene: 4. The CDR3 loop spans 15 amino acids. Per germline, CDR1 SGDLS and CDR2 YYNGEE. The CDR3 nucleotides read TGTGCCAGCAGCGTAGGGGACAGGGTGGGCACTGAAGCTTTCTTT. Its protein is CASSVGDRVGTEAFF. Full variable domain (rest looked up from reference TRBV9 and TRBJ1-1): DSGVTQTPKHLITATGQRVTLRCSPRSGDLSVYWYQQSLDQGLQFLIQYYNGEERAKGNILERFSAQQFPDLHSELNLSSLELGDSALYFCASSVGDRVGTEAFFGQGTRLTVV.

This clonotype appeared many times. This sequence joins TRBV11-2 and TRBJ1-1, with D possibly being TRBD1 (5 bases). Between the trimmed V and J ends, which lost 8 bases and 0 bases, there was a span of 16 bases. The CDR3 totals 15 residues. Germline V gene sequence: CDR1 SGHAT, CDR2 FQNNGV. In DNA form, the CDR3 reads TGTGCCAGCGGACTAGGGGCCGGACTGAACACTGAAGCTTTCTTT. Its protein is CASGLGAGLNTEAFF. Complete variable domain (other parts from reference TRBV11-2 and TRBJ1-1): EAGVAQSPRYKIIEKRQSVAFWCNPISGHATLYWYQQILGQGPKLLIQFQNNGVVDDSQLPKDRFSAERLKGVDSTLKIQPAKLEDSAVYLCASGLGAGLNTEAFFGQGTRLTVV.